The TCR beta chain under discussion was sequenced for a study of CD8+CD57+ T cells in acquired aplastic anemia. Study-wide context: Sorted CD4+ and CD8+ cells gave an average of roughly 3 ug of DNA.

Both TCR beta VDJ combination and CDR3 sequence profiling were carried out. Genomic DNA was the template for this profiling. One entry per CDR3 protein, called by TCRdb with MiXCR from the reads. The repertoire has hundreds of thousands of distinct CDR3 sequences, 65% to 80% of them found once; the top ten carry 3.5% to 4.5%. Trimming left V 7 bases short and J 10 bases short, with 14 bases between. This CDR3 is built from 13 residues. Germline-derived CDR1 and CDR2 are ENHRY and SYGVKD. V and J are TRBV10-3 and TRBJ1-6; D is unresolved. Sample: sorted CD4+, CD8+, or CD8+CD57+ T cells (not recorded which) from PBMCs. The receptor was isolated from a human donor in good health, serving as a control. This CDR3 reads CAINGRVGSPLHF. CDR3 in DNA: TGTGCCATCAATGGGAGGGTTGGGTCACCCCTCCACTTT.